The present TCR beta chain was sequenced within a study of blood T cell repertoires in COVID-19. Only one count was recorded for this clone. Clones were sequenced by immunoSEQ multiplex PCR, and TCRdb holds only the in-frame ones, with some missing. The table shows 310,000 or so clones, with more than 80% occurring only once. V lost 0 bases to trimming and J lost 7 bases, with 16 bases between them. The CDR3 totals 15 residues. Sequenced input: PBMCs or T cells enriched from blood (not recorded which). The chain couples TRBV23-1 to TRBJ2-7, with a weak D call TRBD1 (5 bases). TRBV23-1 is an ORF; its function is uncertain. The clonotype was recovered from a woman under 40 who had recovered from COVID-19. For the CDR3, the DNA is TGCGCCAGCAGTCAATCTAAGGTCAGGGTAGCTGAGCAGTACTTC. It specifies CASSQSKVRVAEQYF.